This T cell receptor (beta chain) came from a study of a mutant IDH1 vaccine in newly diagnosed glioma. The overall study: Patients in the study were vaccinated eight times, receiving shots in weeks 1, 3, 5, 7, 11, 15, 19 and 23. Beginning 4-6 weeks after radiotherapy alone, or with temozolomide cycles, vaccination took place.

Here immunoSEQ multiplex PCR was the method, and the copy in TCRdb shows in-frame clones only, minus some. The sample has around 33,000 clones; roughly 89% are singletons. Remarks on this clone: Its antigen is not known.

Time point reported: week 11, during vaccination. With topical imiquimod, each dose of the vaccine consisted of 300 ug of mutant IDH1 20-mer peptide. New IDH1-mutant, ATRX-lost WHO grade 3 or 4 astrocytomas occurred in donors. The germline V gene has CDR1 LNHDA and CDR2 SQIVND (reference sequence). The V gene lost 3 bases and the J gene lost 9 bases, with 17 bases spanning the gap. This CDR3 has 14 residues. The clonotype originates from a man between 18 and 35 years old with glioma. Here the sequenced sample was PBMCs, taken from a glioma patient whose treatment included an IDH1 peptide vaccine. V and J are TRBV19 and TRBJ1-2, with no clear D. CDR3 residues: CASSIGRSQPSYTF. In DNA, the CDR3 is TGTGCCAGTAGTATCGGCCGATCCCAGCCGAGCTACACCTTC.